This is a list of T cell receptor beta chains from one sample in a study of blood T cell repertoires in COVID-19. Repertoires were generated with immunoSEQ multiplex PCR, while TCRdb's copy carries only in-frame clones and drops some. The table lists some 250,000 clones, around 83% of them singletons, with about 9% in the top ten. Specimen: peripheral blood. All receptors come from a man aged 40-50 years with active or convalescent COVID-19. The CDR3 runs from the conserved cysteine through the conserved F or W. A D gene is named only where the DNA matches it firmly. Part of the rows lack a size; the others show once, few, many or a class for expanded clones.

abundance	d_gene	v_gene	j_gene	CDR3nt	CDR3aa
few	TRBD1	TRBV4-1	TRBJ2-7	TGCGCCAGCAGCCAAGCCCTTTGGATGGACAGGGGCTACGAGCAGTACTTC	CASSQALWMDRGYEQYF
.	.	TRBV5-1	TRBJ2-3	TGCGCCAGCAGCCCCGAGCGGTACACAGATACGCAGTATTTT	CASSPERYTDTQYF
.	TRBD2	TRBV7-7	TRBJ2-5	TGTGCTAGCAGCTTTACTAGCGGGGTGGAGACCCAGTACTTC	CASSFTSGVETQYF
.	.	TRBV19	TRBJ2-7	TGTGCCAGTAGTGACCTTGGGGGGGGCCGGGAGCAGTACTTC	CASSDLGGGREQYF
once	TRBD2	TRBV29-1	TRBJ2-7	TGCAGCGTCACCGGGACTAGCGGTACCTACGAGCAGTACTTC	CSVTGTSGTYEQYF
.	TRBD1	TRBV19	TRBJ1-2	TGTGCCAGTAGTATCTTAGACAGGGCGGGGTCTACCTATGGCTACACCTTC	CASSILDRAGSTYGYTF
.	TRBD2	TRBV6-2/TRBV6-3	TRBJ2-1	TGTGCCAGCAGTTCCACGGGACTCGCGGGAGTGAATGAGCAGTTCTTC	CASSSTGLAGVNEQFF
.	.	TRBV19	TRBJ1-5	TGTGCCAGTAGTAGACAGCCCAATCAGCCCCAGCATTTT	CASSRQPNQPQHF
.	.	TRBV30	TRBJ1-1	TGTGCCTGGAGTGCCTTGGGGGGATCTAGCACTGAAGCTTTCTTT	CAWSALGGSSTEAFF
.	TRBD1	TRBV12-3/TRBV12-4	TRBJ1-2	TGTGCCAGCAGCCGGGACAGTCGGGGCTACACCTTC	CASSRDSRGYTF